This is a list of T cell receptor beta chains from one sample in a study of CD8+CD57+ T cells in acquired aplastic anemia. In TCRdb, the reads were re-called with MiXCR into one record per CDR3 protein. This table has 450,000 to 600,000 distinct CDR3 sequences, around 33% appearing once. Sequencing was carried out using sorted CD4+, CD8+, or CD8+CD57+ T cells (not recorded which) from PBMCs. The receptors were gathered from a human donor with aplastic anemia. The CDR3 runs from the conserved cysteine through the conserved F or W. The D gene is left open where the match is weak. The listing skips clone size in some rows; elsewhere it reads once, few, many or a size class.

j_call	clone_size	d_call	v_call	cdr3_aa	cdr3_nt
TRBJ2-3	.	.	TRBV7-8	CASSSPGQRDTQYF	TGTGCCAGCAGCTCTCCGGGGCAGAGGGATACGCAGTATTTT
TRBJ1-2	many	.	TRBV20-1	CSARVQANYGYTF	TGCAGTGCTAGAGTCCAGGCTAACTATGGCTACACCTTC
TRBJ2-7	.	TRBD1	TRBV7-2	CASRPPRTGGGQYF	TGTGCCAGCAGACCTCCTCGGACAGGGGGAGGGCAGTACTTC
TRBJ1-1	.	TRBD1	TRBV2	CASSPQTGVNTEAFF	TGTGCCAGCAGCCCCCAGACAGGGGTGAACACTGAAGCTTTCTTT
TRBJ1-1	few	.	TRBV25-1	CASSESGGNTEAFF	TGTGCCAGCAGTGAAAGCGGGGGAAACACTGAAGCTTTCTTT
TRBJ1-4	.	TRBD1	TRBV7-9	CASSADRPRVANEKLFF	TGTGCCAGCAGCGCGGACAGGCCTCGGGTGGCTAATGAAAAACTGTTTTTT
TRBJ2-7	few	TRBD1	TRBV12-3/TRBV12-4	CASRRQGLTYEQYF	TGTGCCAGCAGGAGACAGGGGCTAACCTACGAGCAGTACTTC
TRBJ1-6	many	.	TRBV7-9	CASSLGQSINSPLHF	TGTGCCAGCAGCTTAGGCCAGTCTATCAATTCACCCCTCCACTTT
TRBJ1-6	.	TRBD1	TRBV24-1	CASSLRGTANSPLHF	TGTGCCAGCAGCTTAAGAGGGACAGCCAATTCACCCCTCCACTTT
TRBJ2-1	many	.	TRBV10-1	CASSANRVWQFF	TGCGCCAGCAGTGCAAACAGGGTTTGGCAGTTCTTC
TRBJ2-7	.	.	TRBV28	CASSLRTDEQYF	TGTGCCAGCAGTTTAAGGACCGACGAGCAGTACTTC
TRBJ2-5	.	.	TRBV7-3	CASSYLGNQETQYF	TGTGCCAGCAGCTATTTAGGGAATCAAGAGACCCAGTACTTC
TRBJ2-2	many	.	TRBV7-3	CASRQGGELFF	TGTGCCAGCAGACAGGGCGGGGAGCTGTTTTTT
TRBJ2-7	few	.	TRBV2	CASNMRQVYNEQYF	TGTGCCAGCAATATGCGACAGGTGTACAATGAGCAGTACTTC
TRBJ1-6	.	TRBD1	TRBV29-1	CSVGTGRDQPLHF	TGCAGCGTGGGGACAGGGCGGGATCAGCCCCTCCACTTT
TRBJ1-3	few	.	TRBV7-2	CASNLRVASSGNTIYF	TGTGCCAGCAACCTCAGGGTCGCTAGCTCTGGAAACACCATATATTTT
TRBJ2-2	few	.	TRBV7-2	CASSLLDGHTGELFF	TGTGCCAGCAGCTTATTGGACGGTCACACCGGGGAGCTGTTTTTT
TRBJ2-3	many	.	TRBV15	CATSRGGTTDTQYF	TGTGCCACCAGCAGGGGAGGCACCACAGATACGCAGTATTTT
TRBJ1-2	.	TRBD1	TRBV7-3	CASSLKARGAGYTF	TGTGCCAGCAGCTTAAAGGCCAGGGGGGCTGGCTACACCTTC
TRBJ2-5	few	.	TRBV11-1	CASSLLALKDTQYF	TGTGCCAGCAGCTTACTAGCTTTAAAGGATACCCAGTACTTC
TRBJ1-1	few	.	TRBV7-2	CASSLSRVAASMNTEAFF	TGTGCCAGCAGCTTATCGCGGGTGGCGGCATCTATGAACACTGAAGCTTTCTTT
TRBJ2-7	few	.	TRBV9	CASSASEQVAYEQYF	TGTGCCAGCAGCGCCTCTGAACAGGTCGCTTACGAGCAGTACTTC
TRBJ1-2	.	.	TRBV15	CATSRGEADGYTF	TGCGCCACCAGCAGAGGGGAGGCCGATGGCTACACCTTC
TRBJ2-1	.	TRBD1	TRBV12-3/TRBV12-4	CASSRTGEQFF	TGTGCCAGCAGTCGGACAGGGGAGCAGTTCTTC
TRBJ2-4	.	TRBD1	TRBV7-2	CASSFGQGDIQYF	TGTGCCAGCAGCTTCGGACAGGGGGACATTCAGTACTTC
TRBJ1-4	once	TRBD1	TRBV19	CASMGTATNEKLFF	TGTGCCAGTATGGGGACAGCAACTAATGAAAAACTGTTTTTT
TRBJ2-7	.	.	TRBV11-2	CASSLFARREEQYF	TGTGCCAGCAGCCTCTTCGCAAGGAGGGAGGAGCAGTACTTC
TRBJ2-1	.	TRBD2	TRBV5-1	CASSQSSGSNSYNEQFF	TGCGCCAGCAGCCAGTCTAGCGGGAGTAACTCCTACAATGAGCAGTTCTTC
TRBJ1-1	.	TRBD1	TRBV9	CASSLHRDRGRGPEAFF	TGTGCCAGCAGCCTCCACCGGGACAGGGGAAGAGGTCCTGAAGCTTTCTTT
TRBJ1-1	many	.	TRBV19	CASSIAAKGTEAFF	TGTGCCAGTAGTATTGCGGCCAAGGGAACTGAAGCTTTCTTT